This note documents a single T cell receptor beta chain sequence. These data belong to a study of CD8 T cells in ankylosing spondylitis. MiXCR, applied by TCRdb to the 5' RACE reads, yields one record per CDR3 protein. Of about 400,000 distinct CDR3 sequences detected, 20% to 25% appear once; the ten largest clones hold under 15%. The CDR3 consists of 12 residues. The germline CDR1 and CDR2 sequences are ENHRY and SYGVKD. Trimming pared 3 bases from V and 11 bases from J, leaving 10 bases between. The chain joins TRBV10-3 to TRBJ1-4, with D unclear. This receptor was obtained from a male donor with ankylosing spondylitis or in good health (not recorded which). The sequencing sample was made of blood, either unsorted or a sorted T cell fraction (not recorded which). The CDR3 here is CAISEEGLKLFF. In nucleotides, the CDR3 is TGTGCCATCAGTGAAGAGGGCTTGAAACTGTTTTTT.